The following is a T cell receptor (beta chain) sequence with its context. What it binds is unknown. The data originate from a study of T cell responses to AZD1222 COVID-19 vaccine. Study outcomes and limitations: Baseline seropositives among AZD1222 recipients totaled only five or six.

Looked up from germline, CDR1 is SGHRS and CDR2 is YFSETQ. V gave up 5 bases and J gave up 1 base, with 15 bases separating them. The CDR3 contains 15 residues. Produced via immunoSEQ multiplex PCR; TCRdb's table is partial and in-frame only. The data hold about 150,000 clones, with approximately 90% observed a single time. The rearrangement uses TRBV5-1 and TRBJ1-1, with D perhaps TRBD1 (6 bases). This sample comprised peripheral blood, obtained after recovery from COVID-19. The sequence was obtained from an adult who had recovered from COVID-19. CDR3 protein: CASRVAGASNTEAFF. CDR3 in DNA: TGCGCCAGCAGGGTCGCGGGGGCCTCGAACACTGAAGCTTTCTTT.